The rows below give T cell receptor beta chains drawn from one sample of a study of technical replicates of blood from a handful of donors. Assay used: immunoSEQ multiplex PCR; TCRdb lists only in-frame clones, some missing. Altogether fewer than 95,000 clones are present, 91% being singletons, with the ten largest covering 0.2% to 0.3%. Sequenced material: T cells isolated from PBMCs. Every receptor here comes from a human donor in good health. CDR3s include the opening cysteine and the closing phenylalanine or tryptophan. A D gene is named only where the DNA matches it firmly. The size of a clone is reported for some rows only, either as once, few or many, or as a class for expanded clones.

D gene,V gene,clone size,J gene,CDR3 protein,CDR3 DNA
TRBD2,TRBV28,-,TRBJ2-1,CASSSPGLASSYNEQFF,TGTGCCAGCAGTTCACCGGGACTAGCCAGCTCCTACAATGAGCAGTTCTTC
TRBD1,TRBV27,-,TRBJ2-7,CASSLAGTGAEQYF,TGTGCCAGCAGTTTAGCGGGGACAGGGGCCGAGCAGTACTTC
TRBD1,TRBV7-9,once,TRBJ1-5,CASSLDLGGRGHQPQHF,TGTGCCAGCAGCTTAGACCTAGGTGGCAGGGGGCATCAGCCCCAGCATTTT
TRBD2,TRBV10-2,once,TRBJ2-7,CASSGETSGRVYEQYF,TGCGCCAGCAGTGGGGAGACTAGCGGGAGGGTGTACGAGCAGTACTTC
-,TRBV5-1,-,TRBJ1-1,CASSLGTGPGVDTEAFF,TGCGCCAGCAGCTTGGGTACAGGGCCAGGGGTGGACACTGAAGCTTTCTTT
-,TRBV5-1,-,TRBJ1-6,CASSFFGVGSYNSPLHF,TGCGCCAGCAGCTTCTTCGGGGTCGGCTCCTATAATTCACCCCTCCACTTT
TRBD1,TRBV6-4,-,TRBJ1-1,CASSDRPGQLSEAFF,TGTGCCAGCAGTGATCGACCGGGACAGTTGTCTGAAGCTTTCTTT
-,TRBV4-2,-,TRBJ2-7,CASSQDLAGASSYEQYF,TGTGCCAGCAGCCAAGATCTGGCGGGGGCTAGCTCCTACGAGCAGTACTTC
TRBD1,TRBV6-1,-,TRBJ2-7,CASSRSGQGNYEQYF,TGTGCCAGCTCAAGATCGGGACAGGGTAACTACGAGCAGTACTTC
-,TRBV7-6,-,TRBJ1-3,CASSLEGISGNTIYF,TGTGCCAGCAGCTTAGAGGGGATCTCTGGAAACACCATATATTTT
TRBD1,TRBV28,-,TRBJ2-7,CASSQDRVYEQYF,TGTGCCAGCAGCCAGGACAGGGTATACGAGCAGTACTTC
TRBD2,TRBV7-2,-,TRBJ2-7,CASSPRQASGRYEQYF,TGTGCCAGCAGCCCAAGGCAGGCTAGCGGACGGTACGAGCAGTACTTC
-,TRBV4-1,once,TRBJ1-4,CASSQVSQGNEKLFF,TGCGCCAGCAGCCAAGTATCCCAGGGTAATGAAAAACTGTTTTTT
TRBD1,TRBV28,-,TRBJ2-7,CASRIHRGYEQYF,TGTGCCAGCAGGATTCACAGGGGTTACGAGCAGTACTTC
-,TRBV5-6,-,TRBJ2-7,CASSLVSGFSSYEQYF,TGTGCCAGCAGCTTGGTCTCGGGATTTAGCTCCTACGAGCAGTACTTC
TRBD2,TRBV11-2,-,TRBJ2-3,CASRLAVLTDTQYF,TGTGCCAGCCGACTAGCGGTACTTACAGATACGCAGTATTTT
TRBD2,TRBV4-2,-,TRBJ2-7,CASSQFAGGSYEQYF,TGTGCCAGCAGCCAATTCGCGGGAGGCTCCTACGAGCAGTACTTC
TRBD1,TRBV5-1,-,TRBJ1-2,CASSRTTGTGNGYTF,TGCGCCAGCAGTCGTACCACCGGGACAGGGAATGGCTACACCTTC
TRBD1,TRBV30,few,TRBJ1-2,CAWLGQYYGYTF,TGTGCCTGGCTGGGACAGTACTATGGCTACACCTTC
-,TRBV28,-,TRBJ2-2,CASSLSSPRGELFF,TGTGCCAGCAGTTTATCATCCCCCAGGGGGGAGCTGTTTTTT
TRBD1,TRBV18,-,TRBJ1-5,CASSLGTGGGQPQHF,TGTGCCAGCTCCCTGGGGACAGGGGGCGGTCAGCCCCAGCATTTT
TRBD1,TRBV4-1,-,TRBJ1-2,CASSQEVVRGHNGYTF,TGCGCCAGCAGCCAAGAGGTCGTCAGGGGGCACAATGGCTACACCTTC
-,TRBV5-1,-,TRBJ1-2,CASTLGEGASNGYTF,TGCGCCAGCACTCTAGGGGAAGGGGCCAGTAATGGCTACACCTTC
-,TRBV19,-,TRBJ2-7,CASSIAASWGEAHYEQYF,TGTGCCAGTAGTATAGCGGCTAGTTGGGGGGAGGCCCACTACGAGCAGTACTTC
TRBD1,TRBV11-2,-,TRBJ1-5,CASSLTGGEAPQHF,TGTGCCAGCAGCTTGACAGGGGGCGAGGCGCCCCAGCATTTT
-,TRBV11-3,-,TRBJ2-5,CASSQYPQETQYF,TGTGCCAGCAGCCAGTATCCTCAAGAGACCCAGTACTTC
TRBD1,TRBV5-5,-,TRBJ1-1,CASSLRTGAIMNTEVFF,TGTGCCAGCAGCTTGAGGACAGGCGCGATCATGAACACTGAAGTTTTCTTT
-,TRBV27,-,TRBJ2-7,CASSLIGDRFYEQYF,TGTGCCAGCAGCCTTATTGGCGACAGGTTCTACGAGCAGTACTTC
-,TRBV5-1,once,TRBJ1-1,CASSRDGQTNTEAFF,TGCGCCAGCAGTCGGGATGGACAGACGAACACTGAAGCTTTCTTT
-,TRBV2,-,TRBJ2-5,CASSAKLDPYF,TGTGCCAGCAGCGCTAAACTAGACCCGTACTTC
TRBD1,TRBV4-1,few,TRBJ1-1,CASSYGTANTEAFF,TGCGCCAGCAGCTACGGGACAGCTAACACTGAAGCTTTCTTT
TRBD2,TRBV5-5,-,TRBJ2-1,CASSFGGSGYSEQFF,TGTGCCAGCAGCTTTGGGGGTAGCGGGTACTCTGAGCAGTTCTTC
TRBD1,TRBV13,-,TRBJ1-6,CASSQGQGNSPLHF,TGTGCCAGCAGCCAGGGACAGGGAAATTCACCCCTCCACTTT
TRBD2,TRBV19,once,TRBJ2-5,CASSIGTRRETQYF,TGTGCCAGTAGTATCGGGACTAGAAGAGAGACCCAGTACTTC
TRBD1,TRBV10-1,-,TRBJ1-4,CASNPDGTGTEKLFF,TGCGCCAGCAACCCTGACGGGACAGGGACTGAAAAACTGTTTTTT
TRBD2,TRBV27,-,TRBJ2-2,CASSRTSSTGELFF,TGTGCCAGCAGCAGGACTAGCAGTACCGGGGAGCTGTTTTTT
-,TRBV6-5,-,TRBJ1-2,CASGSTTVAQYGYTF,TGTGCCAGCGGCTCCACGACAGTGGCTCAATATGGCTACACCTTC
TRBD1,TRBV5-4,-,TRBJ2-7,CASSLGTGAYEQYF,TGTGCCAGCAGCTTAGGGACAGGGGCCTACGAGCAGTACTTC
TRBD1,TRBV27,-,TRBJ1-4,CASSTRQGRGGEKLFF,TGTGCCAGCAGTACCCGACAGGGGCGGGGAGGGGAAAAACTGTTTTTT
TRBD1,TRBV30,once,TRBJ2-1,CASTRGTDNEQFF,TGTGCCTCGACCAGGGGGACCGACAATGAGCAGTTCTTC
TRBD1,TRBV19,-,TRBJ1-2,CASSIDLGLGQGFYGYTF,TGTGCCAGTAGTATAGATTTGGGGTTGGGACAGGGCTTCTATGGCTACACCTTC
TRBD1,TRBV19,-,TRBJ2-4,CASSIEGWTGSPKNIQYF,TGTGCCAGTAGTATAGAGGGGTGGACAGGCTCACCGAAAAACATTCAGTACTTC
TRBD1,TRBV11-3,-,TRBJ2-2,CASSLTGQGPGELFF,TGTGCCAGCAGCTTAACAGGACAGGGGCCCGGGGAGCTGTTTTTT
-,TRBV27,-,TRBJ1-5,CASSLYFRGQPQHF,TGTGCCAGCAGTTTATACTTTAGGGGTCAGCCCCAGCATTTT
TRBD1,TRBV7-2,-,TRBJ1-1,CASSFPGTGGLEAFF,TGTGCCAGCAGCTTCCCCGGGACAGGGGGACTTGAAGCTTTCTTT
-,TRBV28,-,TRBJ2-6,CASSPSLGANVLTF,TGTGCCAGCAGTCCGTCCCTTGGGGCCAACGTCCTGACTTTC
TRBD2,TRBV19,-,TRBJ2-3,CASSTYLHVAGVGDTQYF,TGTGCCAGTAGTACCTACCTCCATGTAGCGGGGGTAGGAGATACGCAGTATTTT
-,TRBV6-4,-,TRBJ1-2,CASSDSLGGVYGYTF,TGTGCCAGCAGTGACTCGCTCGGAGGGGTTTATGGCTACACCTTC
TRBD2,TRBV2,-,TRBJ2-1,CASRTVAGGSYNEQFF,TGTGCCAGCAGGACGGTAGCGGGAGGTTCCTACAATGAGCAGTTCTTC
TRBD1,TRBV27,-,TRBJ2-2,CASSLTTGSTGELFF,TGTGCCAGCAGTCTAACGACAGGGTCCACCGGGGAGCTGTTTTTT
TRBD1,TRBV16,-,TRBJ1-5,CASSGGTGDISNQPQHF,TGTGCCAGCAGCGGCGGGACAGGGGATATAAGCAATCAGCCCCAGCATTTT